This T cell receptor (beta chain) was sequenced during a study of cytomegalovirus exposure and HLA in healthy donors. Both 60 Vbeta primers and 13 Jbeta primers went into the PCR. The assay was immunoSEQ multiplex PCR, and TCRdb's table has in-frame clones only and misses some. This sample yields roughly 120,000 clones, of which approximately 85% are seen a single time; around 11% belongs to the top ten. A note on this clone: The antigen is undetermined.

There are 15 residues in the CDR3. Germline CDR1 is LNHNV and CDR2 is YYDKDF (reference sequence). V shed 1 base, J shed 6 bases, and the junction held 6 bases outside the gene matches. Study observations and caveats: Accurate prediction of most subjects' HLA-A and HLA-B alleles from TCR beta sequences was reported. TCR beta chains associated with HLA were, in a later analysis, more clonally expanded than equally common others. The only immune exposure information that was available was CMV serostatus.

Material: PBMCs. The chain recombines TRBV15 with TRBJ2-1; 7 bases align to TRBD2. This clonotype originated in a male donor in good health and CMV-seropositive. The CDR3: CATSRGEGGVNEQFF. The CDR3 DNA follows: TGTGCCACCAGCAGAGGGGAGGGAGGAGTCAATGAGCAGTTCTTC.